These 13 T cell receptor beta chains originate from one sample sequenced in a study of blood T cell repertoires in COVID-19. Assay used: immunoSEQ multiplex PCR; TCRdb lists only in-frame clones, some missing. The sample shows 200,000 or so clones, approximately 90% of them seen only once. The sequenced material came from PBMCs or T cells enriched from blood (not recorded which). These receptors came from a man aged 25-40 years who had recovered from COVID-19.

This rearrangement joins TRBV6-5 to TRBJ1-1; D perhaps matches TRBD1 (6 bases). V was clipped by 5 bases and J by 8 bases, with 15 bases between them. Per the germline V gene, CDR1 is MNHEY and CDR2 is SVGAGI. The CDR3 is 13 amino acids. The CDR3: CASSQPFGTEAFF. CDR3 coding DNA: TGTGCCAGCAGTCAACCATTCGGGACAGAAGCTTTCTTT.

This chain joins TRBV7-2 and TRBJ2-5; D may be TRBD1 (5 bases). This CDR3 is built from 14 residues. CDR1 is SGHTA and CDR2 is FQGNSA in the germline V gene. Between the trimmed V and J ends, which lost 1 base and 4 bases, there was a span of 10 bases. CDR3 DNA: TGTGCCAGCAGCTTAGATGGGGCGTCAGAGACCCAGTACTTC. As protein: CASSLDGASETQYF. Complete variable domain (other parts from reference TRBV7-2 and TRBJ2-5): GAGVSQSPSNKVTEKGKDVELRCDPISGHTALYWYRQSLGQGLEFLIYFQGNSAPDKSGLPSDRFSAERTGGSVSTLTIQRTQQEDSAVYLCASSLDGASETQYFGPGTRLLVL.

The table lists this clone with a count of one. The chain recombines TRBV19 with TRBJ1-5; 8 nucleotides match TRBD1. The germline CDR1 and CDR2 sequences are LNHDA and SQIVND (reference sequence). V dropped 4 bases and J dropped 8; count of bases not matched to a gene: 19. This CDR3 region has 18 residues. This chain's CDR3 is CASSSREGTGGSLEPQHF. The CDR3 region has the DNA TGTGCCAGTAGTAGTAGAGAGGGGACAGGAGGCTCCCTTGAGCCCCAGCATTTT.

The chain has TRBV3-1 (or the pseudogene TRBV3-2) and TRBJ2-7; 7 bases are shared with TRBD2. CDR1 is LGHDT and CDR2 is YNNKEL in the germline V gene (reference sequence). The V gene end was trimmed by 2 bases and the J gene end by 7 bases; junction bases not matched to a gene: 2. CDR3 length equals 12 residues. DNA for the CDR3: TGTGCCAGCAGCCAACTTAGCGGGGAGCAGTACTTC. Translated: CASSQLSGEQYF.

The genes are TRBV5-4 and TRBJ2-3; tentatively, D is TRBD2 (5 bases). Trimming took 1 base from V and 0 from J, leaving 9 bases between them. CDR1 SGHNT and CDR2 YYREEE come from the germline V gene (reference sequence). The CDR3 consists of 15 residues. CDR3 sequence reads: CASSLRSGSTDTQYF. The CDR3 DNA sequence: TGTGCCAGCAGCTTGCGGAGCGGTAGCACAGATACGCAGTATTTT.

In the case of this clone: Other DNA sequences within the sample encode an identical CDR3. The chain is built from TRBV9 and TRBJ1-6; 8 nucleotides agree with TRBD1. The CDR3 loop spans 14 amino acids. CDR1 and CDR2 from the germline V gene are SGDLS and YYNGEE. J lost 7 bases, V lost 0 bases, and 0 bases had no gene match. This chain's CDR3 is CASSVGQGNSPLHF. CDR3 DNA sequence: TGTGCCAGCAGCGTAGGACAGGGGAATTCACCCCTCCACTTT. Based on the CDR3 plus reference TRBV9 and TRBJ1-6, the full variable domain is DSGVTQTPKHLITATGQRVTLRCSPRSGDLSVYWYQQSLDQGLQFLIQYYNGEERAKGNILERFSAQQFPDLHSELNLSSLELGDSALYFCASSVGQGNSPLHFGNGTRLTVT.

The chain links TRBV11-1 to TRBJ2-1; unclear D gene. Trimming pared 1 base from V and 4 bases from J, leaving 5 bases between. The CDR3 spans 13 residues. Germline V gives CDR1 SGHAT, CDR2 FQDESV (reference sequence). DNA of the CDR3: TGTGCCAGCAGCTTAGGACTTTACAATGAGCAGTTCTTC. Translating it yields CASSLGLYNEQFF.

This sequence joins TRBV10-3 and TRBJ2-2; 8 bases line up with TRBD2. Germline-derived CDR1 and CDR2 are ENHRY and SYGVKD. The CDR3 consists of 19 residues. Germline trimming cut 0 bases from V and 5 bases from J; bases unmatched to any gene: 14. CDR3 sequence reads: CAISESVAGGPFSTGELFF. CDR3 bases: TGTGCCATCAGTGAGTCCGTCGCGGGAGGCCCGTTTTCGACCGGGGAGCTGTTTTTT.

V is TRBV14 and J is TRBJ2-7; D unresolved. The CDR3 is made up of 15 amino acids. V dropped 4 bases and J dropped 1 base, with 14 bases sitting between them. Germline V gene data show CDR1 as SGHDN and CDR2 as FVKESK. The CDR3 region has the DNA TGTGCCAGCAGCCCTCACTCTGTGCTATCCTACGAGCAGTACTTC. This gives the protein CASSPHSVLSYEQYF.

The V and J genes are TRBV6-5 and TRBJ2-1, with TRBD2 identical over 8 bases. Germline V gene sequence: CDR1 MNHEY, CDR2 SVGAGI. This CDR3 has 15 amino acids. The V segment lost 4 bases and the J segment 5 bases; nucleotides outside the gene matches: 7. CDR3 in DNA: TGTGCCAGCAGTTCGGGAGGGGGTGCCCACAATGAGCAGTTCTTC. Protein sequence: CASSSGGGAHNEQFF.

The chain is built from TRBV16 and TRBJ1-2; TRBD1 matches 8 bases. The CDR3 totals 15 residues. Germline CDR1 reads KGHSY; CDR2 reads FQNENV. The ends lost 4 bases at V and 3 bases at J; junction bases unmatched: 7. CDR3 sequence: CASSRLDREDYGYTF. CDR3 DNA: TGTGCCAGCAGCCGCCTGGACAGGGAGGACTATGGCTACACCTTC.

This chain connects TRBV10-1 to TRBJ2-3; 8 nucleotides agree with TRBD1. The length of the CDR3 is 13 residues. Germline assignment: CDR1 WNHNN and CDR2 SYGVQD (reference sequence). Trimming at V came to 9 bases and at J to 2 bases, leaving 4 bases not matched to a gene. CDR3 sequence reads: CARPGQATDTQYF. In DNA, the CDR3 is TGCGCCAGGCCGGGACAGGCCACAGATACGCAGTATTTT.

The genes are TRBV4-2 and TRBJ2-7; 9 nucleotides line up with TRBD2. CDR1 is LGHNA and CDR2 is YNFKEQ in the germline V gene. There are 16 residues in the CDR3. Germline trimming cut 4 bases from V and 2 bases from J; bases unmatched to any gene: 9. The CDR3 region has the DNA TGTGCCAGCAGCCCCCAAGAGCGGGGGGAACCCTACGAGCAGTACTTC. This gives the protein CASSPQERGEPYEQYF.